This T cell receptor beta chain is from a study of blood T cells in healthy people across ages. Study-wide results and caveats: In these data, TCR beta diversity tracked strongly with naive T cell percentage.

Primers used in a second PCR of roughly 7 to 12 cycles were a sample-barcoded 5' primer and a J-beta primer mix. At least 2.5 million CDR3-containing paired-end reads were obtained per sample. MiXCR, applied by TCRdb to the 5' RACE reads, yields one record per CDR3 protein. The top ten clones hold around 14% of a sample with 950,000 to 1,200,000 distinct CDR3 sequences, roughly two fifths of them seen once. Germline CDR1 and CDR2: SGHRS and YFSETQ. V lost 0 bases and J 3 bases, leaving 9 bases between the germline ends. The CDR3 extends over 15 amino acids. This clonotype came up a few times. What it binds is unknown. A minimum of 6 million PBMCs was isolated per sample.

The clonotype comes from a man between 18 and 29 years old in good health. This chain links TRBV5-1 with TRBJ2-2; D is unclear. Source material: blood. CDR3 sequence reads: CASSLGHRDTGELFF. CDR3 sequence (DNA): TGCGCCAGCAGCTTGGGTCATAGGGACACCGGGGAGCTGTTTTTT.